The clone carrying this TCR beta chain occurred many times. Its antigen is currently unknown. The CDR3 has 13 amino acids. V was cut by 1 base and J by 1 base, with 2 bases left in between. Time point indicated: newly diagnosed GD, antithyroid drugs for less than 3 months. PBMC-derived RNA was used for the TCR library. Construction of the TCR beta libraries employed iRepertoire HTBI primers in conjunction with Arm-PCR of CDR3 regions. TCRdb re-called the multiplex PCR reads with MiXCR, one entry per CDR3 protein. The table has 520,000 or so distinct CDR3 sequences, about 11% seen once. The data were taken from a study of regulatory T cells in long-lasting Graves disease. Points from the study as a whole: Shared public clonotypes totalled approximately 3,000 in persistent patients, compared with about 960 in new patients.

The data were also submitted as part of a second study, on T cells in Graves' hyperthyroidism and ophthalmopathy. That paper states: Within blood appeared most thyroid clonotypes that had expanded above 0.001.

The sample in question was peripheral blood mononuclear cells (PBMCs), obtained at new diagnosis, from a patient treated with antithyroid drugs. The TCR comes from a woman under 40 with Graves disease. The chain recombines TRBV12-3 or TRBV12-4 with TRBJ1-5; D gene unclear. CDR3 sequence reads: CASSLESNQPQHF. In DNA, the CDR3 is TGTGCCAGCAGTTTAGAGAGCAATCAGCCCCAGCATTTT.